This entry describes one TCR beta chain. This entry is derived from a study of blood T cell repertoires in COVID-19. CDR3 size: 13 residues. Per the germline V gene, CDR1 is MNHEY and CDR2 is SVGAGI. V was trimmed by 4 bases and J by 4 bases, leaving 10 bases between them. Measured with immunoSEQ multiplex PCR; TCRdb has only the in-frame clones, and not every one. The repertoire holds 150,000 to 200,000 clones, with roughly 79% as singletons. This receptor was identified in a human donor with acute or convalescent COVID-19. The donor label of this sample is uncertain. The rearrangement uses TRBV6-5 and TRBJ1-2; no clear D gene. Sequences were obtained from peripheral blood. The CDR3 loop reads CASSFLVSYGYTF. The DNA of the CDR3 is TGTGCCAGCAGTTTTTTGGTCAGCTATGGCTACACCTTC.